This T cell receptor (beta chain) was captured in a study of blood T cell repertoires in COVID-19. Turning to the study itself: PBMCs, B-cell-depleted T cells, or T cells provided the cDNA or gDNA that made up the material.

Germline loops: CDR1 SGHTA, CDR2 FQGTGA. This CDR3 comprises 10 residues. The authors' processing: Quantification of nucleated cells was approximated via reference gene primer amplification. Sequencing was performed with immunoSEQ multiplex PCR; in TCRdb, only in-frame clones are kept and a portion is missing. The V and J calls and clone size come from that table; D and trimming were worked out from the DNA. Of around 160,000 clones in the sample, 80% were seen once. Concerning this clone itself: Germline and junction disagree at one end, which may indicate a read error.

The chain uses TRBV7-3 and TRBJ1-4, with D uncertain. The TCR sequence derives from a man aged 55-75 years with active or convalescent COVID-19. Sequences were obtained from peripheral blood. CDR3 sequence (DNA): TGTGCCAGCAGCTATGACTCCTTTGGTTTT. It is translated as CASSYDSFGF.